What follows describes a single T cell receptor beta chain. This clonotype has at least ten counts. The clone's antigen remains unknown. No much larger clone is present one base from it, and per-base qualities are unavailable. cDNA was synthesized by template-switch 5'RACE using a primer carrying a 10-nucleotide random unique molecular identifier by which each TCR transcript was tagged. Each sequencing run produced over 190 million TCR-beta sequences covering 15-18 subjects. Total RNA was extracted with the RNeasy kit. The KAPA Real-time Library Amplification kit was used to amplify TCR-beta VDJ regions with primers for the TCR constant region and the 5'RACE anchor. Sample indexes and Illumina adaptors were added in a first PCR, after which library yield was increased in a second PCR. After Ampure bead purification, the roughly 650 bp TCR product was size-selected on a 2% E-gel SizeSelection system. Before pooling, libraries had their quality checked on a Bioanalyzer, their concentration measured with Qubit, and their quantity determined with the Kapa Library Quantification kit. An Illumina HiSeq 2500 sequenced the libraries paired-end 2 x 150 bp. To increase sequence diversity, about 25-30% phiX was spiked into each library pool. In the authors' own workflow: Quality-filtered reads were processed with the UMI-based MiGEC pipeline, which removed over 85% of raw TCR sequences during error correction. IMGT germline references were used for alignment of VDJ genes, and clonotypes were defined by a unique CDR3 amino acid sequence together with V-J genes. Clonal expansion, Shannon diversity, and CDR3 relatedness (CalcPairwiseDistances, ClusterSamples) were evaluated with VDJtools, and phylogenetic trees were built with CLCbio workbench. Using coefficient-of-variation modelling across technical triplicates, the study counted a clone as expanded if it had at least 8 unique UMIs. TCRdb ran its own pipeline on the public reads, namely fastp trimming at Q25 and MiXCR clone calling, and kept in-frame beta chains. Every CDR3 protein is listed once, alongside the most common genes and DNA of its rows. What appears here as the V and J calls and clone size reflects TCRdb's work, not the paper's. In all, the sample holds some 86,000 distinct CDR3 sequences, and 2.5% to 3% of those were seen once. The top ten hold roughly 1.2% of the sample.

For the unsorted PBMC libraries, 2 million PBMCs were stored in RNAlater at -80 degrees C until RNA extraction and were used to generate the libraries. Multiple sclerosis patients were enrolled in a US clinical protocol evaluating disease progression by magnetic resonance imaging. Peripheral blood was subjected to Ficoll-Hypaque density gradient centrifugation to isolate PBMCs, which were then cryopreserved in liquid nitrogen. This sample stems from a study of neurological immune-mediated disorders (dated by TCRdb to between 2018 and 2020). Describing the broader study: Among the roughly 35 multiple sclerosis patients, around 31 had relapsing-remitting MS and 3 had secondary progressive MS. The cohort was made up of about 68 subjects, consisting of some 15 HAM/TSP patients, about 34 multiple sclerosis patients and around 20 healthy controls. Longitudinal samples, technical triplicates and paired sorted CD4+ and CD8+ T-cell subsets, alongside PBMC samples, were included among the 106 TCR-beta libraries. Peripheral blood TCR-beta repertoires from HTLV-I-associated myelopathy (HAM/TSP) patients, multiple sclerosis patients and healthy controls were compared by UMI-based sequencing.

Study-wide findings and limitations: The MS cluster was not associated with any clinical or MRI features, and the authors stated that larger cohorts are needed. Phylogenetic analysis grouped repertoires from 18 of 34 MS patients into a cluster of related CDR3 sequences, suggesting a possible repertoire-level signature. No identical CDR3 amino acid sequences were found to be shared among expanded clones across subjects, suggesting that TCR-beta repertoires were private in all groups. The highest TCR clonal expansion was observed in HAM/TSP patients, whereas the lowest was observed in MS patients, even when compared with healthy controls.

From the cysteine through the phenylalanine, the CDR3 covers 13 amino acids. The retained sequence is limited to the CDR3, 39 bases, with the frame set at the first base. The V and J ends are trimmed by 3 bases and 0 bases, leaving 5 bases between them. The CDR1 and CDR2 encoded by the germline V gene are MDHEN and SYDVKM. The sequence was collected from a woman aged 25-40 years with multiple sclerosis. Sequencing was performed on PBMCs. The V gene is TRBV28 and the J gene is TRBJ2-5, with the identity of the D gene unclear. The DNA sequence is TGTGCCAGCAGTTTCCCAAACCAAGAGACCCAGTACTTC. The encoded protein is CASSFPNQETQYF. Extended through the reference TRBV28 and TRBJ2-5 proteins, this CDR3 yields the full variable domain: DVKVTQSSRYLVKRTGEKVFLECVQDMDHENMFWYRQDPGLGLRLIYFSYDVKMKEKGDIPEGYSVSREKKERFSLILESASTNQTSMYLCASSFPNQETQYFGPGTRLLVL.